What follows describes a single T cell receptor (beta chain). Its antigen is undetermined. The germline CDR1 and CDR2 sequences are SGHRS and YFSETQ. V lost 0 bases to trimming and J lost 7 bases; unmatched junction nucleotides: 9. The length of the CDR3 is 16 residues. These data originate in a study of cytomegalovirus exposure and HLA in healthy donors. Study results and limitations: Near-uniform donor sequencing depth was presumed by presence/absence analyses. Clonal expansion, a later analysis showed, was greater in HLA-associated TCR beta chains than in equally common others.

Primers: 60 Vbeta forward and 13 Jbeta reverse. The data were produced by immunoSEQ multiplex PCR, yet TCRdb's version contains in-frame clones alone and is incomplete. The table lists over 50,000 clones, 55% to 85% of them singletons. What was sequenced was PBMCs. The source is a man aged 35 to 55 in good health and CMV-seropositive. V and J are TRBV5-1 and TRBJ2-1; the match to TRBD2 covers 8 bases. The CDR3 loop reads CASSLGFRGGANEQFF. Here the CDR3 DNA reads TGCGCCAGCAGCTTGGGATTTCGGGGGGGGGCGAATGAGCAGTTCTTC.